This record looks at one T cell receptor beta chain sequence and its context. Its antigen has not been determined. No quality values exist for individual bases; no much larger clone is one base distant. Every donor in the study was a healthy Caucasian. The twin cohort consisted of three pairs of female monozygotic twins, all aged about 18 to 30 years. CD4+ and CD8+ T cell populations were isolated with positive isolation kits from Invitrogen. V loses 2 bases, J loses 4 bases, and the germline ends lie 3 bases apart. From the cysteine through the phenylalanine, the CDR3 covers 12 amino acids. Just CDR3 DNA is preserved here, 36 bases in frame from base 1. The germline V gene specifies SNHLY as CDR1 and FYNNEI as CDR2. The library was obtained by 5' RACE. The instrument was an Illumina HiSeq 2000. Template switching added a universal primer binding site, and the final cDNA carried a unique molecular identifier that allowed TCR cDNA molecules to be counted accurately. Specific primers in the conserved constant-segment region were used to synthesize first-strand cDNA for the TCR alpha and beta chains. To control for contamination, every cDNA library carried two barcodes: a SMART-Mk sample barcode plus Illumina barcodes. TruSeq adapter sequences along with Illumina sample barcodes were introduced in two successive PCR steps. The TCR alpha and beta cDNA libraries were sequenced on the Illumina HiSeq platform using custom primers. Per the source publication's procedure: MiGEC was used to process raw reads and extract unique molecular identifiers, and MiXCR was used to find CDR3 positions. For each individual, recombination models were inferred using an EM algorithm with the repgenHMM and IGoR tools. The tcR package in R was used for shared clonotype analysis, with sharing normalized by the product of cloneset sizes. To study raw recombination without the effects of thymic and clonal selection, out-of-frame nonproductive sequences were analyzed. The public reads were run again by TCRdb, first through fastp at Q25 and then through MiXCR, and only productive beta chains were kept. All rows with the same CDR3 protein become a single entry with the most common DNA and genes. It is TCRdb's table, rather than the study itself, that gives the V and J calls and clone size. Across this sample there are 450,000 to 650,000 distinct CDR3 sequences, with 13% to 15% seen only once. The ten largest make up about 0.47% of the sample.

The data stem from a study of identical twins (dated by TCRdb to 2016 to 2018). At the level of the whole study: To test whether fetal clonotypes persist, the study used deep sequencing on TCR alpha and beta repertoires from monozygotic twins, unrelated adults of various ages, and cord blood. To rule out contamination, the twin experiments were replicated at different times with different library preparation protocols. The study at large found these results: In beta out-of-frame sequences, excess twin sharing was weaker, because having fewer shared sequences lowered the signal-to-noise ratio. Because the same donors could not be followed over many years, conclusions were based on cross-sectional statistical analysis. Abundant cord blood beta clonotypes had fewer insertions, young adult naive repertoires showed a similar but weaker trend, and memory repertoires showed no such trend. Out-of-frame TCR alpha sharing in monozygotic twins was systematically underestimated by recombination models, whereas sharing between unrelated individuals was in agreement with the recombination models. Zero-insertion analyses could be partly confounded by invariant T cells such as MAIT and iNKT, though diverse VJ usage argued against such confounding for most clonotypes. Out-of-frame TCR alpha sequences shared between twins showed an excess of low generation-probability sequences compared with coincidental sharing between unrelated individuals.

Separately, the same data were catalogued under a study of yellow fever vaccine responses in identical twins. The second source states: The T cell response to vaccination in identical twins was reported by the authors to appear partly convergent and partly personalized. Focusing on identical twins, the study followed the T cell clones that responded to the vaccine, and did so with precision.

The TCR was taken from a woman between 18 and 29 years old in good health. Recombination joined TRBV2 with TRBJ2-1; the D gene is unclear. The source material was CD4+ T cells sorted from blood. The bases are TGTGCCAGCAGTGAACAGTACAATGAGCAGTTCTTC. Its translation reads: CASSEQYNEQFF.